What follows is one TCR beta chain and its context. This clone appeared once. There is no known antigen for this receptor. Base-call qualities are not available, and no considerably larger clone is one nucleotide away. To prepare the library, the immunoSEQ multiplex PCR assay was applied. TCRdb obtained this table from immuneACCESS and retained in-frame rearrangements with V and J assigned. These tables miss some clones; where compared with another copy, unresolved V genes account for less than half of the shortfall, and the remainder is unexplained. The sample has about 220,000 clones on record, 85% to 95% of them singletons. About 1.4% of the sample rests with the top ten. According to the germline V gene, CDR1 reads SGHRS and CDR2 reads YFSETQ. The CDR3, cysteine through phenylalanine, is 14 amino acids long. The sequence is cut down to CDR3 DNA, 42 bases in frame from base 1. Relative to germline, V is 4 bases shorter and J is 2 bases shorter, with 9 bases between their ends.

The data are from a study of control samples from healthy donors and cancer patients (dated by TCRdb to 2019 to 2021). The receptor was isolated from a man in his fifties in good health. The chain was built from TRBV5-1 and TRBJ1-4, with no confidently assigned D gene. Material: blood. The encoded CDR3 is CASSPTGTNEKLFF. The DNA sequence is given as TGCGCCAGCAGCCCGACGGGCACTAATGAAAAACTGTTTTTT.